Described below is a single T cell receptor beta chain sequence and its context. What it recognizes is unknown. The germline V gene encodes CDR1 DFQATT and CDR2 SNEGSKA (reference sequence). The CDR3 runs 17 residues. These data come from a study of monozygotic twins with inflammatory bowel disease. Broader study findings: Differing immunosuppressive treatments may have added variability to patient repertoires.

TCRdb re-called the 5' RACE reads and shows each CDR3 protein once, DNA omitted. The listing contains 420,000 or so distinct CDR3 sequences. The sequenced sample was blood. The sequence derives from a human donor with ulcerative colitis or Crohn's disease, or a healthy co-twin of an affected twin (not recorded which). This sequence joins TRBV20-1 and TRBJ2-1; TCRdb reports TRBD2, a call that lacks DNA to check it against. Here the CDR3 reads CSARDPTLAGVHNEQFF.